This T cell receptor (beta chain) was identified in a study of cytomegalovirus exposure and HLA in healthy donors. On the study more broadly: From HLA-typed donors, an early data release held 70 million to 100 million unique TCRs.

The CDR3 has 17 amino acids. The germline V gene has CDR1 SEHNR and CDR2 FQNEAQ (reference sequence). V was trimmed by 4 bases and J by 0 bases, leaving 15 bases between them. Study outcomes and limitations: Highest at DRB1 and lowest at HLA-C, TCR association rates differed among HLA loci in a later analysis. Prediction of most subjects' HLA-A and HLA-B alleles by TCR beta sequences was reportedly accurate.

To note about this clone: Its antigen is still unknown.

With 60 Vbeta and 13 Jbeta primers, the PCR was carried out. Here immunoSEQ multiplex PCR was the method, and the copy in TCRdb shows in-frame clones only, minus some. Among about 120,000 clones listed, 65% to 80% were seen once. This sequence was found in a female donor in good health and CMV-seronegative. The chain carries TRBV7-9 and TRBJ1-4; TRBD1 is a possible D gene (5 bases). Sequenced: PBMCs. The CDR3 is CASSSSTAWATNEKLFF. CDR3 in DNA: TGTGCCAGCAGCTCTTCGACAGCCTGGGCAACTAATGAAAAACTGTTTTTT.